One and the same sample provided the 8 T cell receptor beta chains below, sequenced in a study of blood T cell repertoires in COVID-19. Produced via immunoSEQ multiplex PCR; TCRdb's table is partial and in-frame only. The data hold 250,000 to 300,000 clones, with almost 90% observed a single time. The specimen was peripheral blood. Receptors were obtained from a woman in her 30s with COVID-19, enrolled during active disease.

CDR3 region: CSVEGDRGGTSTDTQYF. CDR3 sequence (DNA): TGCAGCGTTGAAGGTGACAGAGGGGGCACTAGCACAGATACGCAGTATTTT. This chain uses TRBV29-1 with TRBJ2-3, with 7 bases identical to TRBD1. The CDR3 sequence is 17 residues long. CDR1 SQVTM and CDR2 ANQGSEA come from the germline V gene. V trimming: 1 base; J trimming: 0 bases; junction bases outside the gene matches: 10.

The genes are TRBV27 and TRBJ1-2; D not resolved. The CDR3 totals 15 residues. Trimming cost V 5 bases and J 7 bases, with 20 bases left between them. In germline, CDR1 is MNHEY, CDR2 SMNVEV (reference sequence). CDR3 DNA sequence: TGTGCCAGCAGTAAAATCACCCAGTTAGGAGGTGGCTACACCTTC. This codes for CASSKITQLGGGYTF.

The rearrangement uses TRBV7-9 and TRBJ2-7; 9 bases fit TRBD2. Trimming cost V 5 bases and J 4 bases; bases outside gene matches: 3. Germline V gene sequence: CDR1 SEHNR, CDR2 FQNEAQ (reference sequence). The CDR3 extends over 13 amino acids. The CDR3, as DNA: TGTGCCAGCAGCCGACTAGCGGATTACGAGCAGTACTTC. It translates to CASSRLADYEQYF. Together with reference TRBV7-9 and TRBJ2-7, the CDR3 gives the full variable domain: DTGVSQNPRHKITKRGQNVTFRCDPISEHNRLYWYRQTLGQGPEFLTYFQNEAQLEKSRLLSDRFSAERPKGSFSTLEIQRTEQGDSAMYLCASSRLADYEQYFGPGTRLTVT.

The CDR3 sequence is CASTGTSGLYEQYF. In DNA form, the CDR3 reads TGTGCCAGCACCGGGACTAGCGGCCTCTACGAGCAGTACTTC. The chain recombines TRBV6-5 with TRBJ2-7; 11 bases line up with TRBD2. The CDR3 loop spans 14 amino acids. Germline V gene lookup returns CDR1 MNHEY and CDR2 SVGAGI. J was trimmed by 3 bases and V by 7 bases; bases with no gene match: 5.

This clone was seen only once. The rearrangement links TRBV5-6 to TRBJ2-5; 7 bases agree with TRBD1. CDR3 length: 13 amino acids. The trim removed 4 bases at V and 7 bases at J, leaving 7 bases unmatched. CDR1 SGHDT and CDR2 YYEEEE come from the germline V gene. CDR3 region: CASSLDRVATQYF. CDR3 sequence (DNA): TGTGCCAGCAGCCTTGACAGGGTTGCGACCCAGTACTTC.

The chain carries TRBV11-3 and TRBJ2-1; 7 nucleotides match TRBD2. The germline gives CDR1 SGHNT, CDR2 YENEEA. V shed 6 bases and J 7 bases; nucleotides not matched to a gene: 12. This CDR3 spans 15 amino acids. The CDR3 sequence is CASSPWGGVLNEQFF. CDR3 coding DNA: TGTGCCAGCAGTCCCTGGGGGGGAGTTCTTAATGAGCAGTTCTTC.

The chain combines TRBV5-4 with TRBJ2-2, with 9 bases that match TRBD2. Germline V gene lookup returns CDR1 SGHNT and CDR2 YYREEE (reference sequence). CDR3 size: 15 residues. The trim removed 4 bases at V and 5 bases at J, leaving 6 bases unmatched. DNA for the CDR3: TGTGCCAGCAGCCGTAGCGGGAGACCGACCGGGGAGCTGTTTTTT. It encodes CASSRSGRPTGELFF.

The chain combines TRBV9 with TRBJ2-5; unclear D gene. Trimming removed 0 bases at V and 5 bases at J, with 5 bases between. CDR1 and CDR2 from the germline V gene are SGDLS and YYNGEE. This CDR3 region has 12 residues. The DNA of the CDR3 is TGTGCCAGCAGCGTAGTCGGGGAGACCCAGTACTTC. It specifies CASSVVGETQYF.